This T cell receptor (beta chain) was recovered during a study of a mutant IDH1 vaccine in newly diagnosed glioma. Across the study: Treated patients, roughly 62% male and approximately 38% female, averaged roughly 40 years of age. Former treatment meant radiotherapy, temozolomide, or both; the majority had gotten both. Whole-study results and caveats: Pseudoprogression seemed unrelated to changes in top peripheral T cell clonotypes.

About this clone itself: The antigen remains unidentified.

Time point in this sample: week 47, end of study. What each vaccine dose contained was 300 ug of mutant IDH1 20-mer peptide, accompanied by topical imiquimod. Eight vaccinations were given in weeks 1, 3, 5, 7, 11, 15, 19 and 23. CDR3 length: 16 amino acids. Per germline, CDR1 MGHRA and CDR2 YSYEKL. The V gene end was trimmed by 1 base and the J gene end by 2 bases; junction bases not matched to a gene: 7. Using immunoSEQ multiplex PCR, the repertoire was profiled, and TCRdb retains in-frame clones only, with some absent. The table records tens of thousands of clones, approximately 80% of them present only once.

The TCR was taken from a woman aged 40-49 years with glioma. Some clones in this sample may be carry-over from other donors' samples. The sample in question was PBMCs, obtained from a glioma patient whose treatment included an IDH1 peptide vaccine. The chain couples TRBV4-1 to TRBJ1-1; 7 bases line up with TRBD1. In nucleotides, the CDR3 is TGCGCCAGCAGCCAAGTAACGGGGACAGCAAACACTGAAGCTTTCTTT. Translated, it gives CASSQVTGTANTEAFF.